Listed below are T cell receptor beta chains from one sample, sequenced in a study of T cell responses to AZD1222 COVID-19 vaccine. The method was immunoSEQ multiplex PCR; TCRdb's version includes in-frame clones alone and lacks a portion of them. The sample carries about 130,000 clones, over 85% recorded once. Sequencing was performed on peripheral blood, taken 28 days after the second AZD1222 dose. These receptor sequences come from an adult who received the AZD1222 COVID-19 vaccine. CDR3s include the opening cysteine and the closing phenylalanine or tryptophan. D genes are given only for firm matches. Expanded clones are given a class, and other clones once, few, many or no size at all.

cdr3_length d_call clone_size j_call v_call cdr3_nt cdr3_aa
12 . . TRBJ2-7 TRBV2 TGTGCCAGCACCCTAGCTCGCTACGAGCAGTACTTC CASTLARYEQYF
13 . . TRBJ1-1 TRBV30 TGTGCCTGGAGTCCGTTTGGGGGAACTGAAGCTTTCTTT CAWSPFGGTEAFF
17 . . TRBJ2-1 TRBV5-8 TGTGCCAGCAGTTTGGAATGGCGGGGGCAGACCTACAATGAGCAGTTCTTC CASSLEWRGQTYNEQFF
15 . . TRBJ1-5 TRBV6-2/TRBV6-3 TGTGCCAGCACCCCCGTGGAGGGGTACAATCAGCCCCAGCATTTT CASTPVEGYNQPQHF
13 TRBD1 once TRBJ1-2 TRBV29-1 TGCAGCGTCCCGGGACAGGGGATCTATGGCTACACCTTC CSVPGQGIYGYTF
13 . . TRBJ1-3 TRBV6-5 TGTGCCAGCACTCCGAGGGGGGGAAACACCATATATTTT CASTPRGGNTIYF
13 TRBD2 . TRBJ2-5 TRBV3-1/TRBV3-2 TGTGCCACCCGGTGGGGGGGAGGGGAGACCCAGTACTTC CATRWGGGETQYF
14 . . TRBJ1-2 TRBV7-3 TGTGCCAGCAGCTTCGTCCGCAGGGTATATGGCTACACCTTC CASSFVRRVYGYTF
15 . . TRBJ1-4 TRBV7-9 TGTGCCAGCAGTGTACAGGCCTCAACTAATGAAAAACTGTTTTTT CASSVQASTNEKLFF
13 . . TRBJ1-1 TRBV21-1 TGTGCCAGCATTACTACAGGACTGGATGAAGCTTTCTTT CASITTGLDEAFF
16 TRBD1 . TRBJ1-1 TRBV5-1 TGCGCCAGCAGCTTGGCCGAGAAGGGACAGGGGTCTGAAGCTTTCTTT CASSLAEKGQGSEAFF
17 . . TRBJ1-2 TRBV15 TGTGCCACCAGCAGAGCGGTTGGGGACGCTGGTTGGTATGGCTACACCTTC CATSRAVGDAGWYGYTF
15 TRBD1 . TRBJ1-5 TRBV15 TGTGCCACCAGCAAAACCAGGGGGCCCAATCAGCCCCAGCATTTT CATSKTRGPNQPQHF
13 . . TRBJ1-4 TRBV9 TGTGCCAGCAGCCCTGGGGATAATGAAAAACTGTTTTTT CASSPGDNEKLFF
14 TRBD2 . TRBJ2-7 TRBV9 TGTGCCAGCGGTAGCGGGGGGCACTCCTACGAGCAGTACTTC CASGSGGHSYEQYF
14 . once TRBJ1-2 TRBV18 TGTGCCAGCTCACCGGACAGTAACTTACGTGGCTACACCTTC CASSPDSNLRGYTF
12 . . TRBJ1-2 TRBV30 TGTGCCTGGAGGTGGCCCTCCTATGGCTACACCTTC CAWRWPSYGYTF
14 TRBD1 . TRBJ1-6 TRBV30 TGTGCCTGGAGTGTAATAACAGGGGGCTCACCCCTCCACTTT CAWSVITGGSPLHF
12 . once TRBJ1-5 TRBV12-3/TRBV12-4 TGTGCCAGCGACAATAGCAATCAGCCCCAGCATTTT CASDNSNQPQHF
15 . . TRBJ1-4 TRBV5-1 TGCGCCAGCAGCTTGTTGTCAGGCGTTGGTGAAAAACTGTTTTTT CASSLLSGVGEKLFF
13 . . TRBJ2-3 TRBV13 TGTGCCAGCAGCTTAACTAGCACAGATACGCAGTATTTT CASSLTSTDTQYF
14 . once TRBJ2-5 TRBV15 TGTGCCACCAGCGGATTGGGGGGACAAGAGACCCAGTACTTC CATSGLGGQETQYF
13 . . TRBJ2-5 TRBV7-7 TGTGCTAGCAGCCGGGGACATTCGGAGACCCAGTACTTC CASSRGHSETQYF
17 . . TRBJ1-5 TRBV6-2/TRBV6-3 TGTGCCAGCAGCCCACAGACTCCGTTCGTTGGCAATCAGCCCCAGCATTTT CASSPQTPFVGNQPQHF
16 TRBD2 . TRBJ2-7 TRBV28 TGTGCCAGCAGCTTCGTAGGGCGGGGGGAGACCTACGAGCAGTACTTC CASSFVGRGETYEQYF
14 TRBD2 . TRBJ2-7 TRBV5-1 TGCGCCAGCAGCCCAAGCGGGGGGCTTCGCGAGCAGTACTTC CASSPSGGLREQYF
14 . . TRBJ1-1 TRBV6-5 TGTGCCAGCAGCCACCCGGAGGCGGTCACTGAAGCTTTCTTT CASSHPEAVTEAFF
14 . . TRBJ1-2 TRBV4-3 TGCGCCAGCAGCCAAGGAGAGGGTCGGTCAGGCTACACCTTC CASSQGEGRSGYTF
15 TRBD1 . TRBJ1-2 TRBV6-5 TGTGCCAGCAGCTCCGGGACAGGGGTTAACTATGGCTACACCTTC CASSSGTGVNYGYTF
12 . . TRBJ2-3 TRBV29-1 TGCAGCGTTCAACCTGTCGGCAATACGCAGTATTTT CSVQPVGNTQYF
13 . . TRBJ2-7 TRBV6-2/TRBV6-3 TGTGCCAGCAGTTACCGTAAGGCTTACGAGCAGTACTTC CASSYRKAYEQYF
11 . . TRBJ1-2 TRBV7-2 TGTGCCAGCAGCCTAAACTATGGCTACACCTTC CASSLNYGYTF
16 TRBD1 few TRBJ1-5 TRBV6-2/TRBV6-3 TGTGCCAGCAGTTACCGACAGGGAGGGCGAGGACAGCCCCAGCATTTT CASSYRQGGRGQPQHF
14 . . TRBJ2-3 TRBV30 TGTGCCTGGAGTGGAATAGGGCCCACAGATACGCAGTATTTT CAWSGIGPTDTQYF
13 . . TRBJ1-1 TRBV5-1 TGCGCCAGCAGCTCGATGCAGGGTCCCGGGGCTTTCTTT CASSSMQGPGAFF
11 . . TRBJ1-3 TRBV30 TGTGCCTGGAGTGGCGCAAACACCATATATTTT CAWSGANTIYF
16 TRBD1 . TRBJ1-2 TRBV5-1 TGCGCCAGCAGCTCCCCCGGGGACAGGGGAGACTATGGCTACACCTTC CASSSPGDRGDYGYTF
12 TRBD1 once TRBJ1-1 TRBV12-3/TRBV12-4 TGTGCCAGCAGCATGGGACAGCGGGGAGCTTTCTTT CASSMGQRGAFF
16 TRBD1 . TRBJ1-5 TRBV4-2 TGTGCCAGCAGCACCCGGGCGGAGACAGGGTACCAGCCCCAGCATTTT CASSTRAETGYQPQHF
19 TRBD1 . TRBJ1-6 TRBV19 TGTGCCAGTAGTTCCCGGACAGGGGGCCTAAGCTCCTATAATTCACCCCTCCACTTT CASSSRTGGLSSYNSPLHF
13 . . TRBJ1-5 TRBV19 TGTGCCAGTATGTGGGAATACAATCAGCCCCAGCATTTT CASMWEYNQPQHF
12 . . TRBJ2-5 TRBV12-3/TRBV12-4 TGTGCCAGCAGCGAGGGGAAGGTGACCCAGTACTTC CASSEGKVTQYF
16 TRBD2 . TRBJ2-7 TRBV7-2 TGTGCCAGCAGCTTAGATGGGACTAGCGGGGCCTACGAGCAGTACTTC CASSLDGTSGAYEQYF
10 . few TRBJ2-5 TRBV5-4 TGTGCCAGCAGCGGGGAGACCCAGTACTTC CASSGETQYF
14 . . TRBJ2-4 TRBV18 TGTGCCAGCTCCCTCGATGCGGCCCAGGACATTCAGTACTTC CASSLDAAQDIQYF
14 TRBD2 . TRBJ2-7 TRBV28 TGTGCCAGCAGTCAGGGACTAGCGCGCTACGAGCAGTACTTC CASSQGLARYEQYF
14 . once TRBJ1-2 TRBV6-2/TRBV6-3 TGTGCCAGCAGTCCGGAGGGGATCGACTATGGCTACACCTTC CASSPEGIDYGYTF
18 . . TRBJ1-5 TRBV7-5 TGTGCCAGAAGCTTATATTTCCGGTACAGGGCTGGGAATCAGCCCCAGCATTTT CARSLYFRYRAGNQPQHF
14 TRBD1 . TRBJ2-5 TRBV5-6 TGTGCCAGCAGCGACCAGGGGGTAAGAGAGACCCAGTACTTC CASSDQGVRETQYF